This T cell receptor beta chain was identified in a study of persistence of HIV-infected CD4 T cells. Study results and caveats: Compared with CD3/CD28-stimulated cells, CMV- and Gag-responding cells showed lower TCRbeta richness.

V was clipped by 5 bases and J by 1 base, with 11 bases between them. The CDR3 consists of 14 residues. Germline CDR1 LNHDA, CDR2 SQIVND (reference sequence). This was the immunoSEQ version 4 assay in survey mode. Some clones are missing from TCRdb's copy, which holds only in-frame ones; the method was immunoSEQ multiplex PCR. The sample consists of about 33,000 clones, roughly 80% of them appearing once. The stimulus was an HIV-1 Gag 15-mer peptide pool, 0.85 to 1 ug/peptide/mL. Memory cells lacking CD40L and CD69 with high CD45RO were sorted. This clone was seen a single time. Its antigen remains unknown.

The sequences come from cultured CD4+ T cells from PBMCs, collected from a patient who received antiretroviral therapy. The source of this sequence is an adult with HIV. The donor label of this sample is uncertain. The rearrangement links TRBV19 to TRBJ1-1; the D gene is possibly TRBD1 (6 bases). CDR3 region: CASSFRQENTEAFF. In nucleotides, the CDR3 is TGTGCCAGTAGTTTCCGACAGGAGAACACTGAAGCTTTCTTT.